This T cell receptor beta chain stems from a study of chronic HIV infection and antiretroviral therapy. TCRdb reanalysed the 5' RACE reads using MiXCR and keeps one entry per CDR3 protein. Among 40,000 to 60,000 distinct CDR3 sequences listed, 19% were seen once. Trimming left V 1 base short and J 2 bases short, with 11 bases between. The CDR3 is made up of 14 amino acids. Germline CDR1 is DFQATT and CDR2 is SNEGSKA (reference sequence). The sample holds a few counts of this clonotype. The chain combines TRBV20-1 with TRBJ1-1; D remains unclear. Sequenced: peripheral blood. This receptor was taken from an adult who had HIV and had not received antiretroviral therapy, or was an uninfected healthy control (not recorded which). CDR3 DNA: TGCAGTGCTAGAGTCCCGGTGGGCAACACTGAAGCTTTCTTT. This gives the protein CSARVPVGNTEAFF.